This entry is about one T cell receptor (beta chain). These data belong to a study of technical replicates of blood from a handful of donors. TCRdb keeps only in-frame clones here, not all; method: immunoSEQ multiplex PCR. The repertoire holds fewer than 80,000 clones, with 70% to 90% as singletons. The clonotype comes from a human donor in good health. Some clones in this sample may be carry-over from other donors' samples. Sequences were obtained from PBMCs.

CDR3 loop: CASSTREGAYEQYF. The CDR3 bases are TGTGCCAGCAGCACCCGGGAGGGGGCCTACGAGCAGTACTTC. The genes are TRBV7-2 and TRBJ2-7; TRBD2 matches at 8 bases. This CDR3 has 14 residues. J gave up 2 bases and V 5 bases, and 5 bases lay outside the gene matches. CDR1 and CDR2 from the germline V gene are SGHTA and FQGNSA.